This TCR beta chain was retrieved from a study of T cells in Graves' hyperthyroidism and ophthalmopathy. Amplification targeted TCR beta CDR3 regions from RNA transcripts. The HTBI set primed first-round TCR CDR3 RT-PCR. TCRdb called the multiplex PCR reads again in MiXCR, with one record for every CDR3 protein. The profile shows 550,000 to 700,000 distinct CDR3 sequences, roughly 15% of them singletons. The germline V gene has CDR1 MNHNS and CDR2 SASEGT. V shed 3 bases and J shed 3 bases, with 9 bases lying between them. The CDR3 has 13 amino acids. This clonotype was counted at least ten times. The V gene is TRBV6-1, the J gene TRBJ2-7; D is unresolved. This sequence originates from a woman in her thirties or forties with Graves' ophthalmopathy. Sequencing used blood. CDR3 nucleotides: TGTGCCAGCAGTGAGGTTCCACGCTACGAGCAGTACTTC. Residues: CASSEVPRYEQYF.